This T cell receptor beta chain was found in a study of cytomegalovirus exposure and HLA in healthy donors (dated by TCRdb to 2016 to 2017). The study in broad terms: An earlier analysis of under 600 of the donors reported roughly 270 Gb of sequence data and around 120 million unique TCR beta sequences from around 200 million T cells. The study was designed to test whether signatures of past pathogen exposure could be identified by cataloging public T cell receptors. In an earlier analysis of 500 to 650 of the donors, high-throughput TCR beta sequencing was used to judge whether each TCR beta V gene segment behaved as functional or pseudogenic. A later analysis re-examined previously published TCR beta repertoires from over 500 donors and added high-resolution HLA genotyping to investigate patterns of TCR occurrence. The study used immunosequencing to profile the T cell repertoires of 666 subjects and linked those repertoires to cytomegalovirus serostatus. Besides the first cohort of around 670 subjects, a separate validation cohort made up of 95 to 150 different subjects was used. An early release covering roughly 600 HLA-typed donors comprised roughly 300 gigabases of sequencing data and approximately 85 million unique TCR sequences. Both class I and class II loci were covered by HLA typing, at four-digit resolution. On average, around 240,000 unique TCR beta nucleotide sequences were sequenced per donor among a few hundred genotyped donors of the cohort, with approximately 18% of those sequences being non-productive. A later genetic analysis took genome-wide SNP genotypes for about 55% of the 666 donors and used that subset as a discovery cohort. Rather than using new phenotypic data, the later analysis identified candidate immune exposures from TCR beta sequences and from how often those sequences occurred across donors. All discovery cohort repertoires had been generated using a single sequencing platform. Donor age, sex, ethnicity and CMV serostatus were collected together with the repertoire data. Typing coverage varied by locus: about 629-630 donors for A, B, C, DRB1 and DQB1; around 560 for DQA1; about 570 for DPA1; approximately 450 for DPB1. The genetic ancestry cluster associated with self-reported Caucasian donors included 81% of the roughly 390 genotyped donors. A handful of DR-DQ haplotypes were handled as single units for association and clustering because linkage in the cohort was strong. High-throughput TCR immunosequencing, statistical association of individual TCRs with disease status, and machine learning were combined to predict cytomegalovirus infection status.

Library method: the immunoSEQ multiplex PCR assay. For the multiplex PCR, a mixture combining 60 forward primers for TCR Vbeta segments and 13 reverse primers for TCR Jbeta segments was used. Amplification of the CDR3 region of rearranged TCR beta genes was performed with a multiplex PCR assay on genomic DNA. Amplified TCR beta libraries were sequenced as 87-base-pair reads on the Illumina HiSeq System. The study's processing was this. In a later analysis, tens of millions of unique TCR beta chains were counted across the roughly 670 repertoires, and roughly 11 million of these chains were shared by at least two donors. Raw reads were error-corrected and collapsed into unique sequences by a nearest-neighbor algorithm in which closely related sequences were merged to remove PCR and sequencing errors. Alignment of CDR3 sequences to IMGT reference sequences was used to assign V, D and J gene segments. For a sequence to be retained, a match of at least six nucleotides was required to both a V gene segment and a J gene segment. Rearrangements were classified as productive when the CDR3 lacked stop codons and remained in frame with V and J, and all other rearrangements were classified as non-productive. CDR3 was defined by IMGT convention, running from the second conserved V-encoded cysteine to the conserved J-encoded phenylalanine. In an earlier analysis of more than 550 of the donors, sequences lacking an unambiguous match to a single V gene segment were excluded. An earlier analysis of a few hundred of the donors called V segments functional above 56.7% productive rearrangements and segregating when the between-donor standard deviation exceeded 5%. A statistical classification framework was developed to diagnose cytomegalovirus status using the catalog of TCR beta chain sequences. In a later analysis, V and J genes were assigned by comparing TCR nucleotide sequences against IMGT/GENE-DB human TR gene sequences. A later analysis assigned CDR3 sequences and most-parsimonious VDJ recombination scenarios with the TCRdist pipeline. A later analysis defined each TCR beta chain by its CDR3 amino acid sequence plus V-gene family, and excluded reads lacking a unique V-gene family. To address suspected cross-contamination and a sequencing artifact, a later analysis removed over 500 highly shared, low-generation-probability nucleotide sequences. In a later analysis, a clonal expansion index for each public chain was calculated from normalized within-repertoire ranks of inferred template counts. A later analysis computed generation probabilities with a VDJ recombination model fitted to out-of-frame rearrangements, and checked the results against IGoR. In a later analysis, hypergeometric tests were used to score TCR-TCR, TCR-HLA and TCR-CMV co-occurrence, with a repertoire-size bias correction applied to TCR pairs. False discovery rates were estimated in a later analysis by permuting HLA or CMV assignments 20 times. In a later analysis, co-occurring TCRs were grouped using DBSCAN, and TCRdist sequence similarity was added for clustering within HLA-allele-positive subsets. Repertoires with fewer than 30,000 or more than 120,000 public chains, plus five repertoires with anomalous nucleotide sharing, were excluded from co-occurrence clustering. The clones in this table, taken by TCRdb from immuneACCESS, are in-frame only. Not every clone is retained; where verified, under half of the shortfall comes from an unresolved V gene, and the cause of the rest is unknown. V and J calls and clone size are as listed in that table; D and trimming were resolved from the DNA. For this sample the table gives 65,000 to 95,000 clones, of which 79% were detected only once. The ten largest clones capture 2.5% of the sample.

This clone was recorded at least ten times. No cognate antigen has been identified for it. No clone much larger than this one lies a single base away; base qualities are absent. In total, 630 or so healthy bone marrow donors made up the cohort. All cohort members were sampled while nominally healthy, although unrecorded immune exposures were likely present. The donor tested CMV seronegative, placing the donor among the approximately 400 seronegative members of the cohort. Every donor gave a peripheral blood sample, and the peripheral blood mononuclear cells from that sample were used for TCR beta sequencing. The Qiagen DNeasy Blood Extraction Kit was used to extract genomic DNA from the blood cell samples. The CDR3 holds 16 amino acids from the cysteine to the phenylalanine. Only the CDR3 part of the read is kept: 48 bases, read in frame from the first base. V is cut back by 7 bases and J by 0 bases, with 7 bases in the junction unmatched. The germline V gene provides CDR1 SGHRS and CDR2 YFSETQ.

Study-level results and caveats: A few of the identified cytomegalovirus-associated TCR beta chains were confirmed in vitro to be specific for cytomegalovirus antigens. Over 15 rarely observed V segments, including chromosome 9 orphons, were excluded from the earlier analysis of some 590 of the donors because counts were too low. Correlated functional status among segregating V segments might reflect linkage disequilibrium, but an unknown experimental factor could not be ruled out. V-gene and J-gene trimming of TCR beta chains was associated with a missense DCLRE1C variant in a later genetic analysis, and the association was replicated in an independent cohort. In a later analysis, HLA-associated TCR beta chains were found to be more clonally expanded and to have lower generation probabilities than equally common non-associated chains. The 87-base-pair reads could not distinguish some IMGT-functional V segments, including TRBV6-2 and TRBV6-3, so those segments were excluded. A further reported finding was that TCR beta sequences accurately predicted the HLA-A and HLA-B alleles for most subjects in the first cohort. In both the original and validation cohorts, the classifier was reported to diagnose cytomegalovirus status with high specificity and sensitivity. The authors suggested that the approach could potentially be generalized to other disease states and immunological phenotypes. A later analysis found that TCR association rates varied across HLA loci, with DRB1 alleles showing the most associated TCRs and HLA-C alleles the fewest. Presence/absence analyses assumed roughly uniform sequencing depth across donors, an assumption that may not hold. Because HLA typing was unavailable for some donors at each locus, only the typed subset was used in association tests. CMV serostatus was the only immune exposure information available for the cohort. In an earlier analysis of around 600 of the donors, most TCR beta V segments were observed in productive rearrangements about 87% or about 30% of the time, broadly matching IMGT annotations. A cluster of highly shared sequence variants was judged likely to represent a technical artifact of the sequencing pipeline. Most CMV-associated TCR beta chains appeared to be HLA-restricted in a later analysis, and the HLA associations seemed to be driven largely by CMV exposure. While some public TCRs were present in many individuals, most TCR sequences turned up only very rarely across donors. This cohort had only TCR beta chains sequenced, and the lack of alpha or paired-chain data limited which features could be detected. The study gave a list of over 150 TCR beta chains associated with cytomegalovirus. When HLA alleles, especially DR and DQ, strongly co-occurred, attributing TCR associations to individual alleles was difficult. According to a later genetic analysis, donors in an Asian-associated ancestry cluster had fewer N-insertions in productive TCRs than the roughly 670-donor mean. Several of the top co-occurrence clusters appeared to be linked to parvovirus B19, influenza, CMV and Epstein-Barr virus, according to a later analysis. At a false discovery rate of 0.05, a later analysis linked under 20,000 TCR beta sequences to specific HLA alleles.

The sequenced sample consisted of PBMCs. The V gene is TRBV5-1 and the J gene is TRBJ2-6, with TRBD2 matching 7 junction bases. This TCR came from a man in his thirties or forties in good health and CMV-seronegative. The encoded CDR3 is CASSMGGNSGANVLTF. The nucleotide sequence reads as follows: TGCGCCAGCTCTATGGGGGGGAACTCTGGGGCCAACGTCCTGACTTTC.